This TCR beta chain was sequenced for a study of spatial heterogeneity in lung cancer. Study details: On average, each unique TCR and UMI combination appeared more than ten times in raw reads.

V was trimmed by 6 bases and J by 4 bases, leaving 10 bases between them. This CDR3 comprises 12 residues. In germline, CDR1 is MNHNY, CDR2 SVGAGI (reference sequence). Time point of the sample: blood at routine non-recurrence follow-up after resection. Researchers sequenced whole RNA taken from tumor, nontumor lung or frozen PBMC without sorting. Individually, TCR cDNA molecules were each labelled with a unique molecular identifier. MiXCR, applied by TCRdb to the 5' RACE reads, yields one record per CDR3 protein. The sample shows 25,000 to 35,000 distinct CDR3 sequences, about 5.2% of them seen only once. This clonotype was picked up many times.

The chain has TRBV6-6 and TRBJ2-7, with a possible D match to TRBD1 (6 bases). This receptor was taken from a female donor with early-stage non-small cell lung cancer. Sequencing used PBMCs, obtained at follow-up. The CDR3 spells CASSPGVYEQYF. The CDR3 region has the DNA TGTGCCAGCAGCCCAGGGGTTTACGAGCAGTACTTC.